These T cell receptor beta chains were read from a single sample in a study of cytomegalovirus exposure and HLA in healthy donors. Method: immunoSEQ multiplex PCR; TCRdb's copy keeps in-frame clones and lacks some. Of about 150,000 clones detected, 84% appear once; the ten largest clones hold about 2.5%. The source material was PBMCs. All receptors come from a boy between 2 and 15 years old in good health and CMV-seronegative. CDR3s include the opening cysteine and the closing phenylalanine or tryptophan. A D gene is named only where the DNA matches it firmly. Clone size, where shown, is once, few, many, or a class for clones that have expanded.

d_call: TRBD2; clone_size: NA; j_call: TRBJ2-3; v_call: TRBV7-2; cdr3_nt: TGTGCCAGCAGCCCGCGGGGGGCGGGCACCTACACAGATACGCAGTATTTT; cdr3_aa: CASSPRGAGTYTDTQYF
d_call: NA; clone_size: NA; j_call: TRBJ2-1; v_call: TRBV15; cdr3_nt: TGTGCCACCAGCAGAGCGGGAACCTACAATGAGCAGTTCTTC; cdr3_aa: CATSRAGTYNEQFF
d_call: TRBD1; clone_size: few; j_call: TRBJ2-3; v_call: TRBV6-4; cdr3_nt: TGTGCCAGCAGTGACTCGACAGGGGCCACAGATACGCAGTATTTT; cdr3_aa: CASSDSTGATDTQYF
d_call: NA; clone_size: few; j_call: TRBJ1-1; v_call: TRBV6-1; cdr3_nt: TGTGCCAGCAGTGAAGCTGGCCACAGGGTTTGGAGCACTGAAGCTTTCTTT; cdr3_aa: CASSEAGHRVWSTEAFF
d_call: TRBD2; clone_size: NA; j_call: TRBJ2-1; v_call: TRBV5-6; cdr3_nt: TGTGCCAGCAGCTTAGCGGGAGGGCCCAACAATGAGCAGTTCTTC; cdr3_aa: CASSLAGGPNNEQFF
d_call: TRBD1; clone_size: NA; j_call: TRBJ2-2; v_call: TRBV18; cdr3_nt: TGTGCCAGCTCACTTACAGGGGTGAACACCGGGGAGCTGTTTTTT; cdr3_aa: CASSLTGVNTGELFF
d_call: TRBD1; clone_size: NA; j_call: TRBJ1-1; v_call: TRBV27; cdr3_nt: TGTGCCAGCAGTCCGACAGGGGGGAACACTGAAGCTTTCTTT; cdr3_aa: CASSPTGGNTEAFF
d_call: TRBD1; clone_size: NA; j_call: TRBJ1-6; v_call: TRBV6-5; cdr3_nt: TGTGCCAGCAGTAGGACAGGGATGAATTCACCCCTCCACTTT; cdr3_aa: CASSRTGMNSPLHF
d_call: TRBD1; clone_size: NA; j_call: TRBJ2-1; v_call: TRBV29-1; cdr3_nt: TGCAGCCTCGGACCCGGGACAGACGACAATGAGCAGTTCTTC; cdr3_aa: CSLGPGTDDNEQFF
d_call: NA; clone_size: NA; j_call: TRBJ2-2; v_call: TRBV11-2; cdr3_nt: TGTGCCAGCAGAGCTTCGGGTTCCGCACTTAACGCCGGGAAGCTGTTTTTT; cdr3_aa: CASRASGSALNAGKLFF
d_call: TRBD2; clone_size: NA; j_call: TRBJ2-1; v_call: TRBV27; cdr3_nt: TGTGCCAGCAGTTTTTTAGCGGGAGTAAGCAATGAGCAGTTCTTC; cdr3_aa: CASSFLAGVSNEQFF
d_call: TRBD1; clone_size: few; j_call: TRBJ1-6; v_call: TRBV28; cdr3_nt: TGTGCCAGCAGTTTATTGCCAGGGGGCAATTCACCCCTCCACTTT; cdr3_aa: CASSLLPGGNSPLHF
d_call: TRBD1; clone_size: NA; j_call: TRBJ1-2; v_call: TRBV9; cdr3_nt: TGTGCCAGCACCCTGGATGGACAGGGTGCTAACTATGGCTACACCTTC; cdr3_aa: CASTLDGQGANYGYTF
d_call: NA; clone_size: NA; j_call: TRBJ2-2; v_call: TRBV21-1; cdr3_nt: TGTGCCAGCACTCTAGCGGGAGGGCCCGCCGGGGAGCTGTTTTTT; cdr3_aa: CASTLAGGPAGELFF
d_call: TRBD1; clone_size: NA; j_call: TRBJ2-7; v_call: TRBV19; cdr3_nt: TGTGCCAGTAGTCGACAGGGGACCTACTACGAGCAGTACTTC; cdr3_aa: CASSRQGTYYEQYF
d_call: NA; clone_size: NA; j_call: TRBJ2-7; v_call: TRBV4-2; cdr3_nt: TGTGCCAGCAGCCGGACAATCCGAGACTCCTCCTACGAGCAGTACTTC; cdr3_aa: CASSRTIRDSSYEQYF
d_call: NA; clone_size: once; j_call: TRBJ1-5; v_call: TRBV19; cdr3_nt: TGTGCCAGTACCCTAGACCTAGGGGGCAATCAGCCCCAGCATTTT; cdr3_aa: CASTLDLGGNQPQHF
d_call: NA; clone_size: NA; j_call: TRBJ1-2; v_call: TRBV7-2; cdr3_nt: TGTGCCAGCAGCCCGGGGGGGGTAAGACAGGTTCTTGAAGGCTACACCTTC; cdr3_aa: CASSPGGVRQVLEGYTF
d_call: NA; clone_size: once; j_call: TRBJ1-1; v_call: TRBV28; cdr3_nt: TGTGCCACGGAGGGGATCACTGAAGCTTTCTTT; cdr3_aa: CATEGITEAFF
d_call: NA; clone_size: NA; j_call: TRBJ2-5; v_call: TRBV27; cdr3_nt: TGTGCCAGCAGTTTTTTTCGGTCAGGGCGAGAGACCCAGTACTTC; cdr3_aa: CASSFFRSGRETQYF
d_call: TRBD1; clone_size: NA; j_call: TRBJ1-1; v_call: TRBV6-1; cdr3_nt: TGTGCCAGCAGTTCCACGGGGCAGGGGGATACTGAAGCTTTCTTT; cdr3_aa: CASSSTGQGDTEAFF
d_call: TRBD1; clone_size: NA; j_call: TRBJ2-3; v_call: TRBV5-1; cdr3_nt: TGCGCCAGCAGCTTGCTCGGGACAGGGGTAGCAGATACGCAGTATTTT; cdr3_aa: CASSLLGTGVADTQYF
d_call: NA; clone_size: NA; j_call: TRBJ1-3; v_call: TRBV2; cdr3_nt: TGTGCCAGCAGTGAAGCGCTTCATGGGGGAGGGCACTCTGGAAACACCATATATTTT; cdr3_aa: CASSEALHGGGHSGNTIYF
d_call: TRBD2; clone_size: NA; j_call: TRBJ2-7; v_call: TRBV11-1; cdr3_nt: TGTGCCAGCAGCTTAGGCGGTAGCGGGGGCCGCCTCTCCTACGAGCAGTACTTC; cdr3_aa: CASSLGGSGGRLSYEQYF
d_call: TRBD1; clone_size: NA; j_call: TRBJ2-7; v_call: TRBV28; cdr3_nt: TGTGCCAGCCTAACCCGCGACAGGGCGTACGAGCAGTACTTC; cdr3_aa: CASLTRDRAYEQYF
d_call: NA; clone_size: NA; j_call: TRBJ1-1; v_call: TRBV10-3; cdr3_nt: TGTGCCATCAGGAGGACGGGAGGCATGAACACTGAAGCTTTCTTT; cdr3_aa: CAIRRTGGMNTEAFF
d_call: NA; clone_size: NA; j_call: TRBJ1-5; v_call: TRBV11-2; cdr3_nt: TGTGCCAGCAGCTCCAAAAGGGGGGGCGAGAGGCATTTT; cdr3_aa: CASSSKRGGERHF
d_call: TRBD1; clone_size: NA; j_call: TRBJ2-5; v_call: TRBV5-1; cdr3_nt: TGCGCCAGCAGCTTGGGGGACAGCCTGTCGACCCAGTACTTC; cdr3_aa: CASSLGDSLSTQYF
d_call: TRBD2; clone_size: NA; j_call: TRBJ2-3; v_call: TRBV18; cdr3_nt: TGTGCCAGCTCACCGAAGATTATTACCGGGACTAGCGGCACAGATACGCAGTATTTT; cdr3_aa: CASSPKIITGTSGTDTQYF
d_call: TRBD1; clone_size: NA; j_call: TRBJ1-4; v_call: TRBV5-5; cdr3_nt: TGTGCCAGCAGCGTAGCCCTGACAGGGCCAGCAACTAATGAAAAACTGTTTTTT; cdr3_aa: CASSVALTGPATNEKLFF
d_call: NA; clone_size: NA; j_call: TRBJ2-5; v_call: TRBV7-9; cdr3_nt: TGTGCCAGCAGCTTAACTGCCGAGACCCAGTACTTC; cdr3_aa: CASSLTAETQYF
d_call: NA; clone_size: NA; j_call: TRBJ1-1; v_call: TRBV14; cdr3_nt: TGTGCCAGCAGCCAAGTTGTGTCGACTGAAGCTTTCTTT; cdr3_aa: CASSQVVSTEAFF
d_call: NA; clone_size: once; j_call: TRBJ2-2; v_call: TRBV10-3; cdr3_nt: TGTGCCATCAACAGGGGACTAGACCCCGGGGAGCTGTTTTTT; cdr3_aa: CAINRGLDPGELFF
d_call: NA; clone_size: NA; j_call: TRBJ2-1; v_call: TRBV9; cdr3_nt: TGTGCCAGCAGCGTACCGCGGGATGAGCAGTTCTTC; cdr3_aa: CASSVPRDEQFF
d_call: NA; clone_size: NA; j_call: TRBJ1-1; v_call: TRBV5-5; cdr3_nt: TGTGCCAGCAGCTTGCAGGGCGACACTGAAGCTTTCTTT; cdr3_aa: CASSLQGDTEAFF
d_call: TRBD2; clone_size: NA; j_call: TRBJ2-6; v_call: TRBV5-6; cdr3_nt: TGTGCCAGCACCCTCGGCGGGGGATCCTCTGGGGCCAACGTCCTGACTTTC; cdr3_aa: CASTLGGGSSGANVLTF
d_call: NA; clone_size: few; j_call: TRBJ2-3; v_call: TRBV28; cdr3_nt: TGTGCCAGCACCGCCCCAGGGGTCGGGTGGGTTACGCAGTATTTT; cdr3_aa: CASTAPGVGWVTQYF
d_call: TRBD1; clone_size: NA; j_call: TRBJ1-2; v_call: TRBV5-1; cdr3_nt: TGCGCCAGCAGCTACCAGGGGGACTATGGCTACACCTTC; cdr3_aa: CASSYQGDYGYTF
d_call: TRBD1; clone_size: NA; j_call: TRBJ2-7; v_call: TRBV6-1; cdr3_nt: TGTGCCAGCAGCGCCGGGACAGGGGGATACGAGCAGTACTTC; cdr3_aa: CASSAGTGGYEQYF
d_call: NA; clone_size: NA; j_call: TRBJ1-1; v_call: TRBV15; cdr3_nt: TGTGCCACCAGCAGAGATCACGCGGGGTCATACACTGAAGCTTTCTTT; cdr3_aa: CATSRDHAGSYTEAFF
d_call: NA; clone_size: NA; j_call: TRBJ1-1; v_call: TRBV15; cdr3_nt: TGTGCCACCAGCAGGGGGGGACCGCTTCACCCTGAAGCTTTCTTT; cdr3_aa: CATSRGGPLHPEAFF
d_call: TRBD1; clone_size: NA; j_call: TRBJ2-5; v_call: TRBV7-3; cdr3_nt: TGTGCCAGCAGCTCGACAGGGGGCGGAGAGACCCAGTACTTC; cdr3_aa: CASSSTGGGETQYF
d_call: TRBD1; clone_size: NA; j_call: TRBJ1-5; v_call: TRBV5-1; cdr3_nt: TGCGCCAGCAGCTTGACAGGGGGCAATCAGCCCCAGCATTTT; cdr3_aa: CASSLTGGNQPQHF